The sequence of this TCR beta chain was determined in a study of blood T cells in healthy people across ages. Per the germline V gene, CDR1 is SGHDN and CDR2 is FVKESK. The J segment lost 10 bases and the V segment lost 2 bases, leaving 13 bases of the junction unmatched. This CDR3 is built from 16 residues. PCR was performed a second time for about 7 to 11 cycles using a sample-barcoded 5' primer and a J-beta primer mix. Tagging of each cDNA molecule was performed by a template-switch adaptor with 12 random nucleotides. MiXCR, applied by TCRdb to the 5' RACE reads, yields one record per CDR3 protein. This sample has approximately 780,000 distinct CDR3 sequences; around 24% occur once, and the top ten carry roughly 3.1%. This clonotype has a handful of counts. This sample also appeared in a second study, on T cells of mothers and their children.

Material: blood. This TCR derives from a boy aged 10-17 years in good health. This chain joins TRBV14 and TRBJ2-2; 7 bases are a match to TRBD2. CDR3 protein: CASSQRLAALGEELFF. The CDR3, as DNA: TGTGCCAGCAGCCAACGGCTAGCGGCGTTGGGTGAGGAGCTGTTTTTT.